This T cell receptor beta chain was sequenced in a study of T-cell memory formation after mild COVID-19. Study-wide context: In these data, TCR clusters were largely donor specific. General study findings and limits: Shrinking CD4+ clones were chiefly CM and EM; CD8+ ones were chiefly EMRA. Certain responding clones were present in pre-infection memory, suggesting participation of cross-reactive memory.

V was shortened by 5 bases and J by 8 bases, with 16 bases between the two germline ends. Germline V lookup: CDR1 SGHTA, CDR2 FQGNSA. This CDR3 spans 15 amino acids. This clonotype was found a few times. The antigen remains undetermined. Employing constant-segment primers, 5'RACE generated TCR alpha and TCR beta cDNA libraries bearing sample barcodes and UMIs. TCRdb re-derived calls from the 5' RACE reads in MiXCR, one entry per CDR3 protein. The data show about 140,000 distinct CDR3 sequences, 15% to 20% seen once. This sequence originates from an adult woman who had mild COVID-19 (a few samples of this study predate the infection). Cell type and time point are not known. The J gene is TRBJ1-6, the V gene TRBV7-2, with a possible D match to TRBD1 (6 bases). Sequencing was performed on PBMCs or a T cell subset sorted from them (not recorded which). In DNA, the CDR3 is TGTGCCAGCAGCCTGCAGGGGCGAATCGATTCACCCCTCCACTTT. As protein: CASSLQGRIDSPLHF. Drawing the rest from reference TRBV7-2 and TRBJ1-6, the complete variable domain is GAGVSQSPSNKVTEKGKDVELRCDPISGHTALYWYRQSLGQGLEFLIYFQGNSAPDKSGLPSDRFSAERTGGSVSTLTIQRTQQEDSAVYLCASSLQGRIDSPLHFGNGTRLTVT.